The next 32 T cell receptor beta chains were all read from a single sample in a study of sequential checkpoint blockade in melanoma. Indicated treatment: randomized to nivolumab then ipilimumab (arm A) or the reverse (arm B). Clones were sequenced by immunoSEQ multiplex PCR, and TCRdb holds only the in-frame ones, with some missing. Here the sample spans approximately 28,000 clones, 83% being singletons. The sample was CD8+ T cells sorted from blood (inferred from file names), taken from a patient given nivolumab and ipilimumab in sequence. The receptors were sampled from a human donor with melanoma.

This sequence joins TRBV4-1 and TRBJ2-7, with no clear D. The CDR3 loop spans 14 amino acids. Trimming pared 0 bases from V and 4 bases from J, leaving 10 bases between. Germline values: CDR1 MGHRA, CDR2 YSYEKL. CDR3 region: CASSQDDSNYEQYF. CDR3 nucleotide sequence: TGCGCCAGCAGCCAAGATGACTCCAATTACGAGCAGTACTTC.

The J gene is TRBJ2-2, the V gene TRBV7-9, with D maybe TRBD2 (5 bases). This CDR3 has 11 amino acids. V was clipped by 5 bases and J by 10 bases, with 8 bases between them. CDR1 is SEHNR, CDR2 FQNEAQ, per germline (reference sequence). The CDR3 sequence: CASSHSEELFF. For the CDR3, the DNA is TGTGCCAGCAGCCATAGCGAGGAGCTGTTTTTT.

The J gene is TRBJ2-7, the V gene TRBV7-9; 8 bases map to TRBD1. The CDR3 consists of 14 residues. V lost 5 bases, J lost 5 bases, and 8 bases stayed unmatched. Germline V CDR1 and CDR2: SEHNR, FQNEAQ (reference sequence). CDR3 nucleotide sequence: TGTGCCAGCAGCGTTCAGACAGGGGCGGACGAGCAGTACTTC. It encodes CASSVQTGADEQYF.

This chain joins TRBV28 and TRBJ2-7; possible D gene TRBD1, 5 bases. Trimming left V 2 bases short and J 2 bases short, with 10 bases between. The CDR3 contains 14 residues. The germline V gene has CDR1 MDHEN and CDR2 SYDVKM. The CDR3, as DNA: TGTGCCAGCAGTTTAAACAGGATGGCCTACGAGCAGTACTTC. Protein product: CASSLNRMAYEQYF.

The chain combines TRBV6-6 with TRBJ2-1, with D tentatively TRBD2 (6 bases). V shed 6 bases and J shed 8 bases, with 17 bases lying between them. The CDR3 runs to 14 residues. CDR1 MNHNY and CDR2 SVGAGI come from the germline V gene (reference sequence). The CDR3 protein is CASRSGTSSDEQFF. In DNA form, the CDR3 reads TGTGCCAGCAGATCCGGAACTTCTAGCGATGAGCAGTTCTTC.

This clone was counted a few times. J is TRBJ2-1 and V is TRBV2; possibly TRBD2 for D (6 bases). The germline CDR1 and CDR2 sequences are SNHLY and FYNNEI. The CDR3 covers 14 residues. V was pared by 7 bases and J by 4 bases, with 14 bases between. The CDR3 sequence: CASIGLSQYNEQFF. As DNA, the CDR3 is TGTGCCAGCATCGGACTAAGCCAATACAATGAGCAGTTCTTC.

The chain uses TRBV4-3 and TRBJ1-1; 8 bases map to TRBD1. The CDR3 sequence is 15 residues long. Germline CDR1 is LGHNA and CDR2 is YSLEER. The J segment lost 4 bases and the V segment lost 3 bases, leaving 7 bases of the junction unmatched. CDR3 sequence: CASSQEGQAGTEAFF. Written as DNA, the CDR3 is TGCGCCAGCAGCCAGGAGGGACAGGCGGGCACTGAAGCTTTCTTT.

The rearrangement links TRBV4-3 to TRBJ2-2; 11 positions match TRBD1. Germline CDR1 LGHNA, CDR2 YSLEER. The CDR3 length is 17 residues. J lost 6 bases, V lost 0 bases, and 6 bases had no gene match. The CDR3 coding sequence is TGCGCCAGCAGCCAAGATCTGGGACAGGGGGACGCCGGGGAGCTGTTTTTT. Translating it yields CASSQDLGQGDAGELFF.

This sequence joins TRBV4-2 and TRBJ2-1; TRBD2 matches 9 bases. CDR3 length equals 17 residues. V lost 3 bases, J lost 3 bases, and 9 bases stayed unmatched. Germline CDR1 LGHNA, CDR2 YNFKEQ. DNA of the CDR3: TGTGCCAGCAGCCAGGAAACTAGCGGGCCCTACTACAATGAGCAGTTCTTC. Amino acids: CASSQETSGPYYNEQFF.

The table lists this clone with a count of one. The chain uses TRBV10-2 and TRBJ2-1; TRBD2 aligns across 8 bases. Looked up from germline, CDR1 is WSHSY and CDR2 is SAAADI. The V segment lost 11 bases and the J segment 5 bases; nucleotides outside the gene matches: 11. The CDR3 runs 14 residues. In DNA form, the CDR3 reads TGCGCCGTTGTAGCGGGGTGGCCCGACAATGAGCAGTTCTTC. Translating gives CAVVAGWPDNEQFF.

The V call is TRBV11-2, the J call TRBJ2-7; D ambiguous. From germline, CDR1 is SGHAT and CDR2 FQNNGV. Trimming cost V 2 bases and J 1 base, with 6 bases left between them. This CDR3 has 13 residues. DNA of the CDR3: TGTGCCAGCAGCTTATACATTTCCTACGAGCAGTACTTC. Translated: CASSLYISYEQYF.

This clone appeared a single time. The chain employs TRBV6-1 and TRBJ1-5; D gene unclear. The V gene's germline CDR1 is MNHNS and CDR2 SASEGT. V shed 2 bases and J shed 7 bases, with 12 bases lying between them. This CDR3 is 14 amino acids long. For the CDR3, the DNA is TGTGCCAGCAGTGAAATATGGGGAGGACAGCCCCAGCATTTT. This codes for CASSEIWGGQPQHF.

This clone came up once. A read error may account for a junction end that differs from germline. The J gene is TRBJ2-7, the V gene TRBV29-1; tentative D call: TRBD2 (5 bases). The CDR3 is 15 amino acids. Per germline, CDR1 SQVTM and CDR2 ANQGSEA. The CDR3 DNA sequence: TGCAGCGTTGAGTTATCCGGTAGGGTTAGCGACGAGCGGTACTTC. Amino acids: CSVELSGRVSDERYF.

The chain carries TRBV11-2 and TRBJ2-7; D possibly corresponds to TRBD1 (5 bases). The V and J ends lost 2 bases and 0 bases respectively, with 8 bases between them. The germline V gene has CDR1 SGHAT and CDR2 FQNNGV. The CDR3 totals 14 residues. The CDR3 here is CASSLQGSSYEQYF. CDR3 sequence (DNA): TGTGCCAGCAGCTTACAGGGTTCCTCCTACGAGCAGTACTTC.

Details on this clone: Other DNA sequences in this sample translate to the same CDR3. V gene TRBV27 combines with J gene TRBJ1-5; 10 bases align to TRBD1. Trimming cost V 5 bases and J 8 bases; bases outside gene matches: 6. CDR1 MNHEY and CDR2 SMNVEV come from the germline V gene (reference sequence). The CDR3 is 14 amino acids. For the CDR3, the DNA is TGTGCCAGCAGTCCCGGACAGGGGGTCGAGCCCCAGCATTTT. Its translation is CASSPGQGVEPQHF.

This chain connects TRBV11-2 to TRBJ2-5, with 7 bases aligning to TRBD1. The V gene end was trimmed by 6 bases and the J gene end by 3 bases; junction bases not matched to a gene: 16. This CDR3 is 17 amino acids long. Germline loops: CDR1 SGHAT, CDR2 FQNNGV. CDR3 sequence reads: CASSLDQDREWEETQYF. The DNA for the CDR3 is TGTGCCAGCAGTCTCGATCAAGACAGGGAATGGGAAGAGACCCAGTACTTC.

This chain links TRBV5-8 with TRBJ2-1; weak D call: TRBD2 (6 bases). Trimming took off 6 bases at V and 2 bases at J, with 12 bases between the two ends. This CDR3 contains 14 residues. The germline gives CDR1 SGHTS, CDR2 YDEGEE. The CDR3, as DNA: TGTGCCAGCAATCAGGAGGGCCCCTACAATGAGCAGTTCTTC. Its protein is CASNQEGPYNEQFF.

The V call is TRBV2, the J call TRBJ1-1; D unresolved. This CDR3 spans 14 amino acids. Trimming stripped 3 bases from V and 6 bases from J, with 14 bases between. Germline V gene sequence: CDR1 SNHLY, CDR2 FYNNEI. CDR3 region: CASSDWAPQAEAFF. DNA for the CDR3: TGTGCCAGCAGTGATTGGGCTCCCCAGGCTGAAGCTTTCTTT.

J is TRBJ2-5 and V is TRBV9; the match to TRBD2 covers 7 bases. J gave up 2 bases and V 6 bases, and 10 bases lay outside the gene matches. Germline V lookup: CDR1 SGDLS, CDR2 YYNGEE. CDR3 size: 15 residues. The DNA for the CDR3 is TGTGCCAGCACCCGCAGTGGGGGGGGACAAGAGACCCAGTACTTC. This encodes CASTRSGGGQETQYF.

CDR3 sequence reads: CASSVTGDTYNEQFF. DNA for the CDR3: TGTGCCAGCAGTGTAACAGGGGATACCTACAATGAGCAGTTCTTC. This chain joins TRBV6-5 and TRBJ2-1; 7 bases align to TRBD1. Germline CDR1 is MNHEY and CDR2 is SVGAGI. The junction had 6 bases not matched to a gene; V was cut back by 5 bases and J by 2 bases. This CDR3 contains 15 residues.

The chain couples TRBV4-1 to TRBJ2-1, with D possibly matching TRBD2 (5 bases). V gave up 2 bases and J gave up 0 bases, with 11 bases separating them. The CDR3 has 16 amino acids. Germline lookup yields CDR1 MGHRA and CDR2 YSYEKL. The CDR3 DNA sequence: TGCGCCAGCAGCCAACCGCTTCGGGGCTCCTACAATGAGCAGTTCTTC. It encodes CASSQPLRGSYNEQFF.

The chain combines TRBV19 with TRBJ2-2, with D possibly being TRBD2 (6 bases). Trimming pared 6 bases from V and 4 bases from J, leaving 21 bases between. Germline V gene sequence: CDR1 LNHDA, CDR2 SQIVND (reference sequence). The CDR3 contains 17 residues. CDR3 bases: TGTGCCAGTAGCATTGCTATCGGACGGGAGAGCACCGGGGAGCTGTTTTTT. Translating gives CASSIAIGRESTGELFF.

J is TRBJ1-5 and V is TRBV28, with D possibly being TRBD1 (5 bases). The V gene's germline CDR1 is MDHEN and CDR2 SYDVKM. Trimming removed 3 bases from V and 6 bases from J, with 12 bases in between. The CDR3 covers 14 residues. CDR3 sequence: CASSLGQASQPQHF. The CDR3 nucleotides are TGTGCCAGCAGTTTGGGGCAGGCTAGTCAGCCCCAGCATTTT.

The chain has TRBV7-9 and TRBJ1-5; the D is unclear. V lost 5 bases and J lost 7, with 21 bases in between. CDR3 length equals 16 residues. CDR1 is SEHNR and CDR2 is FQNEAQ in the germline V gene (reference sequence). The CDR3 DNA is TGTGCCAGCAGCCATGATCAAGGAGTGGGGAGACAGCCCCAGCATTTT. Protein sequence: CASSHDQGVGRQPQHF.

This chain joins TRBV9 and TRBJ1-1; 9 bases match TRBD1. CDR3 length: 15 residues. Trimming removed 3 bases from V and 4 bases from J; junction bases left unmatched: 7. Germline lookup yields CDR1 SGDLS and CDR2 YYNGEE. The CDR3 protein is CASSGNRGLGTEAFF. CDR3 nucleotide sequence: TGTGCCAGCAGCGGGAACAGGGGGCTAGGCACTGAAGCTTTCTTT.

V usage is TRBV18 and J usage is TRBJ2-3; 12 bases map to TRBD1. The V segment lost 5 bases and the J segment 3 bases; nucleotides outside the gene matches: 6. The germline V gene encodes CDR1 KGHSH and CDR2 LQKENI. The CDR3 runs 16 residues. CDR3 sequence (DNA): TGTGCCAGCTCAATTCGGGACAGGGGGCCAACAGATACGCAGTATTTT. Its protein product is CASSIRDRGPTDTQYF. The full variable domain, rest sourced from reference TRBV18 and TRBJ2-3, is NAGVMQNPRHLVRRRGQEARLRCSPMKGHSHVYWYRQLPEEGLKFMVYLQKENIIDESGMPKERFSAEFPKEGPSILRIQQVVRGDSAAYFCASSIRDRGPTDTQYFGPGTRLTVL.

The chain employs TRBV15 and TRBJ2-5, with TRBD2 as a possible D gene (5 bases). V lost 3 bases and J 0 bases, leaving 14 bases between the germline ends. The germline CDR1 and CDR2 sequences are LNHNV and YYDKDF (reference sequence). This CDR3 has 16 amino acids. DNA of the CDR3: TGTGCCACCAGCAGTGGAAGCGGCCTGTACCAAGAGACCCAGTACTTC. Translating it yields CATSSGSGLYQETQYF.

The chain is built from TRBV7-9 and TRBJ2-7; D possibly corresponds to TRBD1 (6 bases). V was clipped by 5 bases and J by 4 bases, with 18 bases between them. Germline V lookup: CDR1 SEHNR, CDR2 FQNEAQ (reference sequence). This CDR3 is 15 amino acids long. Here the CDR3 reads CASSPGLQGPYEQYF. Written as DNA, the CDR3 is TGTGCCAGCAGCCCGGGTCTACAGGGACCTTACGAGCAGTACTTC.

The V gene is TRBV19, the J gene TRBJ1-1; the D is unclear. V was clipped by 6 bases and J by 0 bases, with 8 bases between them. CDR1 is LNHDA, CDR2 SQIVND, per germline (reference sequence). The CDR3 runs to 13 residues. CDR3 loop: CASRGGMNTEAFF. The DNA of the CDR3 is TGTGCCAGTAGGGGCGGGATGAACACTGAAGCTTTCTTT.

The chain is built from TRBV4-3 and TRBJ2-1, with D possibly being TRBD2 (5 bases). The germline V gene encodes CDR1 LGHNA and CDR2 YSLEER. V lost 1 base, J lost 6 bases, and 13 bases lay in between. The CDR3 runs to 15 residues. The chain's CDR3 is CASSQGLARTNEQFF. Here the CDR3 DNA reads TGCGCCAGCAGCCAAGGCCTAGCCCGTACCAATGAGCAGTTCTTC.

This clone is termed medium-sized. CDR3 sequence (DNA): TGTGCCAGTAGTTTGCCAGGGGAAGGGCAGCCCCAGCATTTT. Its protein product is CASSLPGEGQPQHF. This chain uses TRBV19 with TRBJ1-5; weak D call: TRBD1 (6 bases). CDR1 is LNHDA, CDR2 SQIVND, per germline (reference sequence). The CDR3 totals 14 residues. V was trimmed by 5 bases and J by 7 bases, leaving 15 bases between them. Together with reference TRBV19 and TRBJ1-5, the CDR3 gives the full variable domain: DGGITQSPKYLFRKEGQNVTLSCEQNLNHDAMYWYRQDPGQGLRLIYYSQIVNDFQKGDIAEGYSVSREKKESFPLTVTSAQKNPTAFYLCASSLPGEGQPQHFGDGTRLSIL.

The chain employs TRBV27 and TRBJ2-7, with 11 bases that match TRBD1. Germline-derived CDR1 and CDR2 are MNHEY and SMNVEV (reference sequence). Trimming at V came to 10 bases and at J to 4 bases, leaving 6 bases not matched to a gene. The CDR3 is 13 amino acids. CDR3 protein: CATSGTGGYEQYF. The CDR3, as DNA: TGTGCCACCTCCGGGACAGGGGGTTACGAGCAGTACTTC.